This T cell receptor (beta chain) emerged from a study of CD8+CD57+ T cells in acquired aplastic anemia. Study at large: DNA per sorted CD4+ or CD8+ sample ranged about 0.2 to 30 ug, averaging about 3 ug. Broader study findings: CD8+ Simpson's diversity in patients was not significantly different from that in controls.

Genomic DNA, the template, was used for profiling of the TCR beta VDJ and CDR3. TCRdb redid the calling of the reads with MiXCR, one entry per CDR3 protein. The data show 400,000 to 500,000 distinct CDR3 sequences, with around 68% seen just once and more than 3.5% held by the top ten. Regarding this clonotype: Its target is unknown.

The sequenced sample was sorted CD4+, CD8+, or CD8+CD57+ T cells (not recorded which) from PBMCs. The sequence was obtained from a human donor in good health, serving as a control.

For the CDR3, the DNA is TGTGCCAGCAGCTGGCCGGGACAGGGGAGCACTGAAGCTTTCTTT. It encodes CASSWPGQGSTEAFF. This chain connects TRBV7-6 to TRBJ1-1; 10 bases are shared with TRBD1. The CDR3 loop spans 15 amino acids. The J segment lost 4 bases and the V segment lost 4 bases, leaving 6 bases of the junction unmatched. Germline CDR1 reads SGHVS; CDR2 reads FNYEAQ.